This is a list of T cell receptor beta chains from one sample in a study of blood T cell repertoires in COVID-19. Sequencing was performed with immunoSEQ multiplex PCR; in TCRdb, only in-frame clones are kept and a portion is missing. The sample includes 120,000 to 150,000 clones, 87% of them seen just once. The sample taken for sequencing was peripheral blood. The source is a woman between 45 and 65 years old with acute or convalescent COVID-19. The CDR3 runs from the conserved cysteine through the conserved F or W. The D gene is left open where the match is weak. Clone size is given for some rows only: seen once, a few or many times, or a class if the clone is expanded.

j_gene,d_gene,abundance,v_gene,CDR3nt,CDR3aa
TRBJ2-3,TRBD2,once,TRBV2,TGTGCCAGCAGCCAAACTCCTAGCGGGGGAGGGACAGATACGCAGTATTTT,CASSQTPSGGGTDTQYF
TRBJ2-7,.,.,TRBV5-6,TGTGCCAGCAGCTTGTTTCAGGGGATCGGCGAGCAGTACTTC,CASSLFQGIGEQYF
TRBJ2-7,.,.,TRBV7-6,TGTGCCAGCAGCTTAGCGCCGGGTTTCAACTACGAGCAGTACTTC,CASSLAPGFNYEQYF
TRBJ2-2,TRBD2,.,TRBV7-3,TGTGCCAGTATGAGCGGGATTGACACCGGGGAGCTGTTTTTT,CASMSGIDTGELFF
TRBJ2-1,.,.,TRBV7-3,TGTGCCAGCAGCTCAAGGGGCTCCTACAATGAGCAGTTCTTC,CASSSRGSYNEQFF
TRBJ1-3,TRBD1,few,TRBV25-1,TGTGCCAGCGGCGGACAGGGGGAAAGAAACACCATATATTTT,CASGGQGERNTIYF
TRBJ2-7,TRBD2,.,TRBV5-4,TGTGCCAGCAGCTTAGTAGCGGGGGCCTCCTACGAGCAGTACTTC,CASSLVAGASYEQYF
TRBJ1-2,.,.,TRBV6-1,TGTGCCAGCAGTGAAGCATGGACAGCCTATGGCTACACCTTC,CASSEAWTAYGYTF
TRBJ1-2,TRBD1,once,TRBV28,TGTGCCAGCAGTGAAGCCGGGACAGAAGCTAACTATGGCTACACCTTC,CASSEAGTEANYGYTF
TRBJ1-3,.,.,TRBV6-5,TGTGCCAGCAGTACCCGGACAGTCTCTGGAAACACCATATATTTT,CASSTRTVSGNTIYF
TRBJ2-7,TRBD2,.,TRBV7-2,TGTGCCAGCAGCACTAGCGGGAGGGCCTTCGAGCAGTACTTC,CASSTSGRAFEQYF
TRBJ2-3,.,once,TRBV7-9,TGTGCCAGCAGCTGGGGGCGACCCACCACAGATACGCAGTATTTT,CASSWGRPTTDTQYF
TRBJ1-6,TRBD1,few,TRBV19,TGTGCCAGTAGCTCGGACAGGGTTTCACCCCTCCACTTT,CASSSDRVSPLHF
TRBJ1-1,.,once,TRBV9,TGTGCCAGCAGCGTACAGGACTCTGACACTGAAGCTTTCTTT,CASSVQDSDTEAFF
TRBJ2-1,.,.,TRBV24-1,TGTGCCACCAGTGAAATTGAAGGAGGTGAGCAGTTCTTC,CATSEIEGGEQFF
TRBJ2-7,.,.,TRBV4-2,TGTGCCAGCAGCCACCCTATTGGAGGGACTGCGAGCTCCTACGAGCAGTACTTC,CASSHPIGGTASSYEQYF
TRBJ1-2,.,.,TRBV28,TGTGCCAGCAGCACAGTAATCTTTGGCTACACCTTC,CASSTVIFGYTF
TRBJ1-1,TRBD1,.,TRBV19,TGTGCCAGTAACTATGGACGGGACAGAGATGAAGCTTTCTTT,CASNYGRDRDEAFF
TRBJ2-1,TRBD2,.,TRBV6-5,TGTGCCAGCAAGGTGGGGGGGTGGAATGAGCAGTTCTTC,CASKVGGWNEQFF
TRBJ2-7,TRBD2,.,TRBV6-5,TGTGCCAGCAGGGGGAATAGCGGGGGGGAGCAGTACTTC,CASRGNSGGEQYF
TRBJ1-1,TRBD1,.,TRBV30,TGTGCCTGGAAAGAGGGGGCGCCGGGAACTGAAGCTTTCTTT,CAWKEGAPGTEAFF
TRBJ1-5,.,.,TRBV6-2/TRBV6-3,TGTGCCAGCAGTCCCAGGGTATCGCGCAATCAGCCCCAGCATTTT,CASSPRVSRNQPQHF
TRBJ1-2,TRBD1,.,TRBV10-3,TGTGCCATCAGTGAGACAGGGGGCCCCTATGGCTACACCTTC,CAISETGGPYGYTF
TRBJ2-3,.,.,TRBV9,TGTGCCAGCAGCGTAGCTACAGGGTTTGGCACAGATACGCAGTATTTT,CASSVATGFGTDTQYF
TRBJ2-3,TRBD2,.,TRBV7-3,TGTGCCAGCTCGCTAGCGGGGACCACAGATACGCAGTATTTT,CASSLAGTTDTQYF
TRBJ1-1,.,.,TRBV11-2,TGTGCCAGCAGCACCTTCGGTGAAGCTTTCTTT,CASSTFGEAFF
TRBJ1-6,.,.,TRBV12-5,TGTGCTAGTGCCCCGGACGGGGGGTATTCACCCCTCCACTTT,CASAPDGGYSPLHF
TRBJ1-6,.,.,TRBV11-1,TGTGCCAGCAGCCTAAACAGGGATTCACCCCTCCACTTT,CASSLNRDSPLHF
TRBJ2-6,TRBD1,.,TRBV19,TGTGCCAGTAGTAAGGGGACAGGGGATTCCTCTGGGGCCAACGTCCTGACTTTC,CASSKGTGDSSGANVLTF
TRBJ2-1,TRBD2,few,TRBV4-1,TGCGCCAGCAGCCAGGGACTAGCGGCAACAAACTACAATGAGCAGTTCTTC,CASSQGLAATNYNEQFF
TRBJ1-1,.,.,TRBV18,TGTGCCAGCTCACCACCGTCCGGGTTGAACACTGAAGCTTTCTTT,CASSPPSGLNTEAFF
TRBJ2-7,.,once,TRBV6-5,TGTGCCAGCAACCTTGGACAGTTCGCCTACGAGCAGTACTTC,CASNLGQFAYEQYF
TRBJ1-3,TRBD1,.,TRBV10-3,TGTGCCATCAGTGACTCAAGTCCAGGGGGTGGAAACACCATATATTTT,CAISDSSPGGGNTIYF
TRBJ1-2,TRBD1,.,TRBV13,TGTGCCAGCAGAATGGACAGGGGGCGCGCCTATGGCTACACCTTC,CASRMDRGRAYGYTF
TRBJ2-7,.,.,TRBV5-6,TGTGCCAGCAGCTTGGGGTCTAGCCTCCCGGGTGAGCAGTACTTC,CASSLGSSLPGEQYF
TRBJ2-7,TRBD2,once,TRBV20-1,TGCAGTGCTAGTAGACTAGCGGATACCTACGAGCAGTACTTC,CSASRLADTYEQYF
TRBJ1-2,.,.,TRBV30,TGTGCCTGGTGGCAGGGTTTTAACTATGGCTACACCTTC,CAWWQGFNYGYTF
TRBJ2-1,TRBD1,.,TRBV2,TGTGCCAGCAACCGGGACAGGGTAGACAATGAGCAGTTCTTC,CASNRDRVDNEQFF
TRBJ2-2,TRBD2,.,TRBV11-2,TGTGCCAGCAGCTTAAGACTAGCGGGGGCCGGGGAGCTGTTTTTT,CASSLRLAGAGELFF
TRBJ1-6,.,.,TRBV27,TGTGCCAGCAGTCCCCGGGACGGGACAAATTCACCCCTCCACTTT,CASSPRDGTNSPLHF
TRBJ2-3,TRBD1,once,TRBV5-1,TGCGCCAGCAGCTTCGCAGGGACAGGCACAGATACGCAGTATTTT,CASSFAGTGTDTQYF